This TCR beta chain was captured by sequencing in a study of CD8+CD57+ T cells in acquired aplastic anemia. About the research overall: The sorted CD4+ and CD8+ cells yielded an average around 3 ug of DNA. Findings of the study overall: Found in both controls and patients were almost 30 CD8+ CDR3 sequences.

Both TCR beta VDJ combination and CDR3 sequence profiling were carried out. Genomic DNA was the template for this profiling. TCRdb used MiXCR to reprocess the reads, holding one entry per CDR3 protein. This sample has 150,000 or so distinct CDR3 sequences; about 52% occur once, and the top ten carry less than 15%. Comment on this clonotype: Its antigen is unknown.

Germline V gene data show CDR1 as SNHLY and CDR2 as FYNNEI. This CDR3 region has 12 residues. The V end lost 7 bases, the J end lost 1 base, and 8 bases lay between the germline ends. Only patients with CD8+CD57+ cell expansion on flow cytometry were chosen for sequencing. At blood sampling, none of the patients had yet received therapy. The TCR was taken from a human donor with aplastic anemia. The rearrangement uses TRBV2 and TRBJ2-7; no clear D. The material sequenced was sorted CD4+, CD8+, or CD8+CD57+ T cells (not recorded which) from PBMCs. This CDR3 is CASKGSSYEQYF. CDR3 in DNA: TGTGCCAGCAAGGGCAGTTCCTACGAGCAGTACTTC.